These 7 T cell receptor beta chains were all obtained from the same sample, sequenced in a study of blood T cell repertoires in COVID-19. This table comes from immunoSEQ multiplex PCR, and its TCRdb copy is limited to in-frame clones, with some not included. The sample has nearly 250,000 clones, over 80% seen once. The sequenced sample was PBMCs or T cells enriched from blood (not recorded which). The source is a man aged 45 to 65 who had been exposed to COVID-19.

V gene TRBV11-2 combines with J gene TRBJ1-2, with 8 bases fitting TRBD1. Germline lookup yields CDR1 SGHAT and CDR2 FQNNGV. The CDR3 is 14 amino acids. The junction had 5 bases not matched to a gene; V was cut back by 6 bases and J by 2 bases. CDR3 sequence (DNA): TGTGCCAGCAGTCGGACAGGGATGAACTATGGCTACACCTTC. Amino acid sequence: CASSRTGMNYGYTF. Variable domain in full (rest from reference TRBV11-2 and TRBJ1-2): EAGVAQSPRYKIIEKRQSVAFWCNPISGHATLYWYQQILGQGPKLLIQFQNNGVVDDSQLPKDRFSAERLKGVDSTLKIQPAKLEDSAVYLCASSRTGMNYGYTFGSGTRLTVV.

The rearrangement joins TRBV7-8 to TRBJ1-1; possibly TRBD1 for D (5 bases). The germline gives CDR1 SGHVS, CDR2 FQNEAQ. The ends were cut back, 1 base at V and 2 bases at J, with 8 bases in the middle. The CDR3 totals 14 residues. DNA of the CDR3: TGTGCCAGCAGCTTAGTTACAGGAAACACTGAAGCTTTCTTT. Translating gives CASSLVTGNTEAFF.

This chain connects TRBV7-9 to TRBJ2-7; possibly TRBD1 for D (6 bases). The CDR3 loop spans 14 amino acids. V was trimmed by 1 base and J by 6 bases, leaving 13 bases between them. Germline values: CDR1 SEHNR, CDR2 FQNEAQ (reference sequence). CDR3 nucleotide sequence: TGTGCCAGCAGCTTAGTCAACAGGGAGTTCGAGCAGTACTTC. Amino acid sequence: CASSLVNREFEQYF.

A single count supports this clone. The J gene is TRBJ2-7, the V gene TRBV4-1; D not resolved. The V end lost 5 bases, the J end lost 0 bases, and 11 bases lay between the germline ends. The CDR3 is made up of 14 amino acids. Germline-derived CDR1 and CDR2 are MGHRA and YSYEKL. The CDR3 coding sequence is TGCGCCAGCAGCGAGATAGTGAACTCCTACGAGCAGTACTTC. This encodes CASSEIVNSYEQYF.

The rearrangement links TRBV28 to TRBJ1-2; no clear D gene. The CDR3 sequence is 12 residues long. CDR1 is MDHEN and CDR2 is SYDVKM in the germline V gene. The germline V and J ends were trimmed by 6 bases and 6 bases, with 11 bases remaining between them. The CDR3 nucleotides read TGTGCCAGCAGCCCCTTGCGCGATGGCTACACCTTC. It specifies CASSPLRDGYTF.

The sample holds one count of this clone. The rearrangement uses TRBV18 and TRBJ2-1, with D perhaps matching TRBD2 (7 bases). V was cut by 0 bases and J by 6 bases, with 15 bases left in between. The CDR3 sequence is 16 residues long. The germline V gene has CDR1 KGHSH and CDR2 LQKENI. The CDR3 loop reads CASSPPGGGQVNEQFF. CDR3 nucleotide sequence: TGTGCCAGCTCACCACCGGGAGGGGGACAAGTCAATGAGCAGTTCTTC.

DNA for the CDR3: TGTGCCAGCTCACATCCGCTTGCTAGCGGAGATACGCAGTATTTT. Encoded protein: CASSHPLASGDTQYF. The chain carries TRBV18 and TRBJ2-3; 7 positions agree with TRBD2. The CDR3 is 15 amino acids. Germline loops: CDR1 KGHSH, CDR2 LQKENI. J was trimmed by 5 bases and V by 4 bases; bases with no gene match: 9.